The 2 T cell receptor beta chains below come from one sample, sequenced in a study of T cells in localized non-small cell lung cancer. Libraries were prepared by immunoSEQ multiplex PCR; TCRdb keeps only in-frame clonotypes and omits some of them. The table shows fewer than 35,000 clones, with approximately 84% occurring only once. This sample comprised peripheral blood, obtained before any cancer treatment. The source is a male donor aged 60 or older with stage III lung adenocarcinoma.

This clone has more than one count but fewer than ten. This sequence joins TRBV7-8 and TRBJ1-1; D ambiguous. Germline values: CDR1 SGHVS, CDR2 FQNEAQ. Trimming cost V 4 bases and J 3 bases, with 9 bases left between them. This CDR3 region has 13 residues. The CDR3 DNA is TGTGCCAGCAGCTCCCTATGGGACACTGAAGCTTTCTTT. This sequence encodes CASSSLWDTEAFF. Supplemented by reference TRBV7-8 and TRBJ1-1, the full variable domain reads GAGVSQSPRYKVAKRGQDVALRCDPISGHVSLFWYQQALGQGPEFLTYFQNEAQLDKSGLPSDRFFAERPEGSVSTLKIQRTQQEDSAVYLCASSSLWDTEAFFGQGTRLTVV.

V gene TRBV10-3 combines with J gene TRBJ1-3, with TRBD1 matching 7 bases. CDR3 length equals 15 residues. Germline V gene data show CDR1 as ENHRY and CDR2 as SYGVKD. V shed 3 bases, J shed 6 bases, and the junction held 8 bases outside the gene matches. CDR3 residues: CAISDDRVYANTIYF. The CDR3 bases are TGTGCCATCAGTGACGACAGGGTTTATGCAAACACCATATATTTT.